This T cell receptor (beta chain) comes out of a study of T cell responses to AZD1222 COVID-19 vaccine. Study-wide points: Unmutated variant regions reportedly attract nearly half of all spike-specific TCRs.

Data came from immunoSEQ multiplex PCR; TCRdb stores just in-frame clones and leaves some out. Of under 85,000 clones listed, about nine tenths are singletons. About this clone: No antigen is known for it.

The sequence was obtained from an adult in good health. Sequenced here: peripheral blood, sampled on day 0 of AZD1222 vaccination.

CDR3 in amino acids: CASSQEGPIAGRGETQYF. In DNA form, the CDR3 reads TGTGCCAGCAGCCAAGAGGGGCCTATAGCAGGGAGAGGAGAGACCCAGTACTTC. The J gene is TRBJ2-5, the V gene TRBV4-2, with D possibly being TRBD1 or TRBD2 (5 bases each). The length of the CDR3 is 18 residues. Trimming stripped 0 bases from V and 4 bases from J, with 21 bases between. CDR1 is LGHNA and CDR2 is YNFKEQ in the germline V gene.